This T cell receptor beta chain originates from a study of blood T cell repertoires in COVID-19. Study-wide context: The analysed material was cDNA or gDNA that came from T cells, B-cell-depleted T cells, or PBMCs.

The germline V and J ends were trimmed by 2 bases and 7 bases, with 8 bases remaining between them. CDR1 and CDR2 (germline): SEHNR, FQNEAQ (reference sequence). This CDR3 region has 13 residues. As originally analysed: Amplification with reference gene primers provided the estimates of nucleated cell counts. The method was immunoSEQ multiplex PCR; TCRdb's version includes in-frame clones alone and lacks a portion of them. V and J calls and clone size are given by that table; D and trimming were obtained from the DNA. The sample records more than 100,000 clones, around 81% being singletons. Sequences were obtained from peripheral blood. This sequence originates from an older woman with active or convalescent COVID-19. The rearrangement uses TRBV7-9 and TRBJ1-4, with D tentatively TRBD1 (5 bases). CDR3 nucleotides: TGTGCCAGCAGCTTACGCAGGGCTGAAAAACTGTTTTTT. Its translation is CASSLRRAEKLFF.